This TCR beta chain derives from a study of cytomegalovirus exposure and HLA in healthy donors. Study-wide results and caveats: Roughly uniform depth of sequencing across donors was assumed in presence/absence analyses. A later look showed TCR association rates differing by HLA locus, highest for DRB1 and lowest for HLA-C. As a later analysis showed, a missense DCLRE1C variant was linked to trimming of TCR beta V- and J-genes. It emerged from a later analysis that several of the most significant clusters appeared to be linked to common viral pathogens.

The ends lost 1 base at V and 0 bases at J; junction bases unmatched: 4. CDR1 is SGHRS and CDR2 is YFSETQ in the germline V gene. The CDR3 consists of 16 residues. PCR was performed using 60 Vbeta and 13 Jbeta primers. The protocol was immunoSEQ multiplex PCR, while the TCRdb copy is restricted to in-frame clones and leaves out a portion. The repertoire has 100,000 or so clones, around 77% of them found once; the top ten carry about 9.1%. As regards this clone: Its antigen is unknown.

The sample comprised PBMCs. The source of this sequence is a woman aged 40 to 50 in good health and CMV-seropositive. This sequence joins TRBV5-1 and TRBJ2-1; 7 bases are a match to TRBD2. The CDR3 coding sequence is TGCGCCAGCAGCTTGATAGGCGGGGGCTCCTACAATGAGCAGTTCTTC. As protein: CASSLIGGGSYNEQFF.